The TCR beta chain described here comes from a study of shared clonotypes between healthy human individuals. The CDR3 runs to 14 residues. Germline CDR1 SGHRS, CDR2 YFSETQ. Trimming took 0 bases from V and 8 from J, leaving 12 bases between them. Measured with immunoSEQ multiplex PCR; TCRdb has only the in-frame clones, and not every one. The table includes a few million clones, over 85% detected once. The clonotype comes from a man younger than 35 in good health. Some clones in this sample may be carry-over from other donors' samples. Sequenced: naive CD4+ T cells from PBMCs. Stated subset: CD45RA+ positively selected. This chain joins TRBV5-1 and TRBJ2-1, with D hard to call. The CDR3 DNA sequence: TGCGCCAGCAGCTTGGCCAGTTTCCCGGATGAGCAGTTCTTC. Residues: CASSLASFPDEQFF.